This TCR beta chain was captured in a study of technical replicates of blood from a few donors. The protocol was immunoSEQ multiplex PCR, while the TCRdb copy is restricted to in-frame clones and leaves out a portion. Here the sample spans tens of thousands of clones, 95% to 97% being singletons. The length of the CDR3 is 14 residues. Trimming left V 7 bases short and J 4 bases short, with 16 bases between. Germline V gene sequence: CDR1 LGHNT, CDR2 FRNRAP. The V gene is TRBV12-5, the J gene TRBJ1-2; no definite D call. The material sequenced was T cells isolated from PBMCs. This receptor was identified in a human donor in good health. The CDR3 coding sequence is TGTGCTAGTGATTACGATGGTATCGGCTATGGCTACACCTTC. This codes for CASDYDGIGYGYTF.